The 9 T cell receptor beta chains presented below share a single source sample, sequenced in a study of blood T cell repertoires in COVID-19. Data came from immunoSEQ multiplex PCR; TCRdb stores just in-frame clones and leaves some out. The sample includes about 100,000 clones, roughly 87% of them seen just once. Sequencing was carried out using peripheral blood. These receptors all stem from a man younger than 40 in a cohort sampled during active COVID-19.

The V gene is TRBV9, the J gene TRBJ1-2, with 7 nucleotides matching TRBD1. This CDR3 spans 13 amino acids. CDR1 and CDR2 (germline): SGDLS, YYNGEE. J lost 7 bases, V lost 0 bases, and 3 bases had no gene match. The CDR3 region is CASSVEGGGGYTF. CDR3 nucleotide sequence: TGTGCCAGCAGCGTAGAAGGGGGCGGTGGCTACACCTTC. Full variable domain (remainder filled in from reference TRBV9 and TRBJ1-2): DSGVTQTPKHLITATGQRVTLRCSPRSGDLSVYWYQQSLDQGLQFLIQYYNGEERAKGNILERFSAQQFPDLHSELNLSSLELGDSALYFCASSVEGGGGYTFGSGTRLTVV.

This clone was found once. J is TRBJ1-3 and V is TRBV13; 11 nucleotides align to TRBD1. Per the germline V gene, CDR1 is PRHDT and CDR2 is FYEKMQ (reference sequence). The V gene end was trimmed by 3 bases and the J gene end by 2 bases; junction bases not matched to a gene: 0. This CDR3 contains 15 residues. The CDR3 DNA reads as TGTGCCAGCAGCTTGGACAGGGGGCCTGGAAACACCATATATTTT. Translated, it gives CASSLDRGPGNTIYF.

The CDR3 DNA follows: TGTGCCAGCAGTTTAAACGCCGGGACTGAAGCTTTCTTT. This codes for CASSLNAGTEAFF. The genes are TRBV27 and TRBJ1-1; D ambiguous. The V and J ends lost 2 bases and 5 bases respectively, with 9 bases between them. The CDR3 contains 13 residues. Germline V gene data show CDR1 as MNHEY and CDR2 as SMNVEV (reference sequence).

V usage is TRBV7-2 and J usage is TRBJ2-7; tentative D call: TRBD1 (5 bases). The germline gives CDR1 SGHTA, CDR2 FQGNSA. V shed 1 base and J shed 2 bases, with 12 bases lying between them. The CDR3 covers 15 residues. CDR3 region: CASSLDQDKTYEQYF. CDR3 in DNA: TGTGCCAGCAGCTTAGATCAGGACAAGACCTACGAGCAGTACTTC.

The CDR3 bases are TGTGCCAGCAGGGGGACAGGATCCTACGAGCAGTACTTC. Translating it yields CASRGTGSYEQYF. The J gene is TRBJ2-7, the V gene TRBV2, with 8 positions matching TRBD1. Germline CDR1 SNHLY, CDR2 FYNNEI. This CDR3 is built from 13 residues. With V trimmed by 6 bases and J by 1 base, 2 bases remained unmatched.

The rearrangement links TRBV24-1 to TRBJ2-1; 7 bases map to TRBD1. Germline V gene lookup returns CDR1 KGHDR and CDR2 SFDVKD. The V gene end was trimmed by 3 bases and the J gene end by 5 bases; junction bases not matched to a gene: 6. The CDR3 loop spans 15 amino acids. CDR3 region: CATSDTDRLDNEQFF. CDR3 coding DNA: TGTGCCACCAGTGATACGGACAGGCTTGACAATGAGCAGTTCTTC.

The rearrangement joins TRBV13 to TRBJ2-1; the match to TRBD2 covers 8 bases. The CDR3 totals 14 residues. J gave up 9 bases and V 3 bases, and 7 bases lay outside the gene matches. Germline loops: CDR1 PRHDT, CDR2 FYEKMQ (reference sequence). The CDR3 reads CASSLRSRGGEQFF. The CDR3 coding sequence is TGTGCCAGCAGCTTGCGATCCCGGGGGGGTGAGCAGTTCTTC.

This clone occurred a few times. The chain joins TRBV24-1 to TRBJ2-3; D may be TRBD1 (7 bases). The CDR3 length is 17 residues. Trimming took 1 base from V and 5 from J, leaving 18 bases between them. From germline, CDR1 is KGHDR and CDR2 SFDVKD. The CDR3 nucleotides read TGTGCCACCAGTGATTTCTCGGCGGGGCCAGGGGGAGATACGCAGTATTTT. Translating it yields CATSDFSAGPGGDTQYF.

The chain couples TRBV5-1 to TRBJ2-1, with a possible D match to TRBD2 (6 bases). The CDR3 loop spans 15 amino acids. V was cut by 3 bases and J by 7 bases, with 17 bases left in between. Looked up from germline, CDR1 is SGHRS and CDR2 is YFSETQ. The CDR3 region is CASSWEGAGRNEQFF. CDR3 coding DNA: TGCGCCAGCAGCTGGGAAGGGGCAGGGAGGAATGAGCAGTTCTTC.